The 32 T cell receptor beta chains given below trace back to one sample, sequenced in a study of blood T cell repertoires in COVID-19. Profiling relied on immunoSEQ multiplex PCR, and the TCRdb table lists in-frame clones only, not all of them. Among under 13,000 clones listed, around 86% were seen once. The sequenced material came from peripheral blood. All receptors come from a man in his 70s with active COVID-19.

The V call is TRBV29-1, the J call TRBJ1-4; maybe TRBD1 (6 bases). The CDR3 consists of 14 residues. Germline V gene sequence: CDR1 SQVTM, CDR2 ANQGSEA. V was clipped by 4 bases and J by 8 bases, with 17 bases between them. The CDR3 is CSVVSPGEPEKLFF. The CDR3 coding sequence is TGCAGCGTTGTAAGTCCAGGGGAACCCGAAAAACTGTTTTTT.

This chain uses TRBV27 with TRBJ1-4, with a weak D call TRBD1 (5 bases). V shed 6 bases and J shed 0 bases, with 14 bases lying between them. This CDR3 has 16 amino acids. From germline, CDR1 is MNHEY and CDR2 SMNVEV (reference sequence). CDR3 residues: CASSITQGATNEKLFF. In DNA form, the CDR3 reads TGTGCCAGCAGCATCACGCAGGGCGCAACTAATGAAAAACTGTTTTTT.

This clone was seen only a few times. V gene TRBV6-2 or TRBV6-3 combines with J gene TRBJ1-5; TRBD1 agrees at 7 bases. Unmatched junction bases numbered 11, after V lost 6 bases and J lost 0 bases. This CDR3 is built from 17 residues. Germline V gene data show CDR1 as MNHEY and CDR2 as SVGEGT. CDR3 region: CASSINAGQYSNQPQHF. CDR3 in DNA: TGTGCCAGCAGCATAAACGCGGGACAGTATAGCAATCAGCCCCAGCATTTT.

The chain couples TRBV4-2 to TRBJ2-3; 15 bases fit TRBD2. J lost 3 bases, V lost 0 bases, and 10 bases had no gene match. The CDR3 covers 20 residues. CDR1 is LGHNA, CDR2 YNFKEQ, per germline. The CDR3 DNA sequence: TGTGCCAGCAGCCAAGATTTTCCCGGACTAGCGGGGGGGCCTACAGATACGCAGTATTTT. Its protein product is CASSQDFPGLAGGPTDTQYF.

The chain couples TRBV19 to TRBJ2-5, with D maybe TRBD1 (5 bases). The V end was cut by 1 base, the J end by 4 bases, with 16 bases between. CDR1 LNHDA and CDR2 SQIVND come from the germline V gene (reference sequence). This CDR3 contains 16 residues. The CDR3 nucleotides read TGTGCCAGTAGTATAGGTCCAGGGTATGTCTCAGAGACCCAGTACTTC. It codes for CASSIGPGYVSETQYF.

The chain couples TRBV2 to TRBJ1-2; D not certain. The CDR3 consists of 14 residues. V was trimmed by 4 bases and J by 0 bases, leaving 9 bases between them. CDR1 and CDR2 from the germline V gene are SNHLY and FYNNEI. The CDR3 DNA reads TGTGCCAGCAGTGTGGAGGGTGCTAACTATGGCTACACCTTC. Protein: CASSVEGANYGYTF. Combining the CDR3 with reference TRBV2 and TRBJ1-2 gives the whole variable domain EPEVTQTPSHQVTQMGQEVILRCVPISNHLYFYWYRQILGQKVEFLVSFYNNEISEKSEIFDDQFSVERPDGSNFTLKIRSTKLEDSAMYFCASSVEGANYGYTFGSGTRLTVV.

This clone was counted a few times. The chain has TRBV5-6 and TRBJ2-5; perhaps TRBD2 as D (6 bases). Germline lookup yields CDR1 SGHDT and CDR2 YYEEEE. This CDR3 is built from 14 residues. V was cut by 1 base and J by 4 bases, with 11 bases left in between. The CDR3 DNA follows: TGTGCCAGCAGCTTGCTGGGGGGAGGAGAGACCCAGTACTTC. It codes for CASSLLGGGETQYF.

The gene calls are TRBV7-3 and TRBJ2-1, with 11 bases matching TRBD1. The germline CDR1 and CDR2 sequences are SGHTA and FQGTGA. J was trimmed by 5 bases and V by 2 bases; bases with no gene match: 5. CDR3 length equals 16 residues. The CDR3 DNA sequence: TGTGCCAGCAGCTTAGGGACAGGGGGTAAAAACAATGAGCAGTTCTTC. It is translated as CASSLGTGGKNNEQFF.

The V call is TRBV11-2, the J call TRBJ1-4; 11 positions agree with TRBD1. Germline CDR1 and CDR2: SGHAT and FQNNGV. Trimming took 7 bases from V and 8 from J; bases not matched to a gene: 6. The CDR3 extends over 14 amino acids. The CDR3, as DNA: TGTGCCAGCACCCCGGACAGGGGGCGGGAAAAACTGTTTTTT. It yields the protein CASTPDRGREKLFF.

V and J are TRBV12-3 or TRBV12-4 and TRBJ1-2; D perhaps matches TRBD1 (5 bases). The CDR3 length is 13 residues. V lost 6 bases and J 8 bases, leaving 16 bases between the germline ends. CDR3 loop: CASSQGAGRGYTF. The CDR3 DNA follows: TGTGCCAGCAGCCAAGGGGCAGGGCGAGGCTACACCTTC.

This clone was recorded only once. The chain employs TRBV20-1 and TRBJ2-3, with 10 bases matching TRBD2. The CDR3 spans 17 residues. Germline-derived CDR1 and CDR2 are DFQATT and SNEGSKA (reference sequence). The junction had 14 bases not matched to a gene; V was cut back by 3 bases and J by 5 bases. This CDR3 is CSASGSGGALVQDTQYF. The CDR3 nucleotides read TGCAGTGCTAGTGGAAGCGGGGGGGCCTTGGTACAAGATACGCAGTATTTT.

The gene calls are TRBV4-3 and TRBJ2-3, with TRBD2 matching over 8 bases. Trimming cost V 4 bases and J 0 bases; bases outside gene matches: 6. CDR3 length: 16 amino acids. The germline gives CDR1 LGHNA, CDR2 YSLEER. CDR3 sequence (DNA): TGCGCCAGCAGCCGCTTTCTAGCGGGTAGCACAGATACGCAGTATTTT. Amino acid sequence: CASSRFLAGSTDTQYF.

The chain combines TRBV5-1 with TRBJ2-2; 7 nucleotides align to TRBD2. Trimming cost V 10 bases and J 5 bases; bases outside gene matches: 14. This CDR3 region has 15 residues. CDR1 SGHRS and CDR2 YFSETQ come from the germline V gene. The CDR3 nucleotides are TGCGCCTCCGCCGGACTAGTCCCTAAAACCGGGGAGCTGTTTTTT. Protein product: CASAGLVPKTGELFF. The entire variable domain, with the rest obtained from reference TRBV5-1 and TRBJ2-2, is as follows: KAGVTQTPRYLIKTRGQQVTLSCSPISGHRSVSWYQQTPGQGLQFLFEYFSETQRNKGNFPGRFSGRQFSNSRSEMNVSTLELGDSALYLCASAGLVPKTGELFFGEGSRLTVL.

The chain links TRBV14 to TRBJ2-7; TRBD2 matches at 8 bases. V lost 0 bases and J lost 2; bases outside the gene matches: 3. CDR1 is SGHDN and CDR2 is FVKESK in the germline V gene. The CDR3 covers 15 residues. The CDR3 DNA sequence: TGTGCCAGCAGCCAAGAGTCAGCGGGGGCCTACGAGCAGTACTTC. It specifies CASSQESAGAYEQYF.

CDR3 sequence reads: CASRGTGAFQETQYF. DNA for the CDR3: TGTGCCAGCAGGGGGACAGGAGCCTTCCAAGAGACCCAGTACTTC. This chain joins TRBV2 and TRBJ2-5, with 8 bases lining up with TRBD1. The CDR3 extends over 15 amino acids. V was pared by 6 bases and J by 1 base, with 7 bases of the junction left unmatched. Germline V lookup: CDR1 SNHLY, CDR2 FYNNEI.

The sample holds a few counts of this clone. The chain joins TRBV29-1 to TRBJ2-1; 12 nucleotides align to TRBD2. The CDR3 is 15 residues long. Trimming at V came to 6 bases and at J to 7 bases, leaving 10 bases not matched to a gene. Germline V CDR1 and CDR2: SQVTM, ANQGSEA. This CDR3 is CSVGRLAGGRNEQFF. The CDR3 coding sequence is TGCAGCGTGGGGAGGCTAGCGGGGGGGCGAAATGAGCAGTTCTTC.

The chain combines TRBV19 with TRBJ2-6, with D unresolved. CDR1 is LNHDA and CDR2 is SQIVND in the germline V gene (reference sequence). V shed 7 bases and J shed 0 bases, with 16 bases lying between them. The CDR3 has 17 residues. The CDR3 is CASNDNFIPSGANVLTF. CDR3 coding DNA: TGTGCCAGTAATGACAACTTTATCCCCTCTGGGGCCAACGTCCTGACTTTC.

The J gene is TRBJ2-1, the V gene TRBV28; D unresolved. The ends were cut back, 7 bases at V and 7 bases at J, with 5 bases in the middle. This CDR3 has 10 amino acids. The germline V gene has CDR1 MDHEN and CDR2 SYDVKM. The chain's CDR3 is CASIGNEQFF. The CDR3 DNA follows: TGTGCCAGCATCGGGAATGAGCAGTTCTTC.

This sequence joins TRBV28 and TRBJ1-2; the D is unclear. There are 12 residues in the CDR3. Germline V gene lookup returns CDR1 MDHEN and CDR2 SYDVKM. With 6 bases removed from V and 12 bases from J, the gap between germline ends came to 17 bases. In DNA form, the CDR3 reads TGTGCCAGCAGCCCACCCCGTGGGCCCAACACCTTC. Translating gives CASSPPRGPNTF.

The chain combines TRBV6-2 or TRBV6-3 with TRBJ2-1; TRBD1 might be the D (6 bases). V dropped 4 bases and J dropped 0 bases, with 7 bases sitting between them. This CDR3 has 14 amino acids. CDR1 and CDR2 (germline): MNHEY, SVGEGT. The CDR3 reads CASSLDSSYNEQFF. In DNA form, the CDR3 reads TGTGCCAGCAGTTTGGACAGCTCCTACAATGAGCAGTTCTTC.

CDR3 protein: CASSRLRENYGYTF. CDR3 in DNA: TGTGCCAGCTCCCGACTTCGGGAGAACTATGGCTACACCTTC. The chain combines TRBV16 with TRBJ1-2; D gene ambiguous. V lost 8 bases to trimming and J lost 2 bases, with 15 bases between them. The CDR3 loop spans 14 amino acids. Germline loops: CDR1 KGHSY, CDR2 FQNENV.

The rearrangement joins TRBV10-3 to TRBJ1-3, with D possibly matching TRBD1 (5 bases). CDR1 is ENHRY and CDR2 is SYGVKD in the germline V gene. This CDR3 spans 14 amino acids. V was clipped by 10 bases and J by 2 bases, with 15 bases between them. The CDR3: CATRELGAGNTIYF. The DNA of the CDR3 is TGTGCCACCAGGGAGTTAGGGGCTGGAAACACCATATATTTT.

In nucleotides, the CDR3 is TGTGCCAGCAGCCCGTGGACAGGGGGCTCCGGACAGCCCCAGCATTTT. Its protein is CASSPWTGGSGQPQHF. The chain carries TRBV7-9 and TRBJ1-5, with 11 bases lining up with TRBD1. Germline V gives CDR1 SEHNR, CDR2 FQNEAQ (reference sequence). The trim removed 5 bases at V and 7 bases at J, leaving 10 bases unmatched. The CDR3 length is 16 residues.

The chain uses TRBV11-2 and TRBJ2-1, with 7 bases lining up with TRBD2. The germline V gene encodes CDR1 SGHAT and CDR2 FQNNGV. CDR3 length equals 15 residues. V lost 5 bases and J lost 7; bases outside the gene matches: 11. The CDR3 bases are TGTGCCAGCAGCCAAATAGGGACTAAAGGGAATGAGCAGTTCTTC. The encoded protein is CASSQIGTKGNEQFF.

The V call is TRBV20-1, the J call TRBJ2-7; D unclear. Germline lookup yields CDR1 DFQATT and CDR2 SNEGSKA (reference sequence). The CDR3 has 11 residues. V lost 6 bases and J lost 6, with 12 bases in between. CDR3 nucleotide sequence: TGCAGTGCGGTGGCCCCAAGCGAGCAGTACTTC. It specifies CSAVAPSEQYF.

The genes are TRBV6-7 and TRBJ2-3, with 12 positions matching TRBD2. TRBV6-7 is flagged as an ORF with uncertain function. V gave up 10 bases and J gave up 2 bases; unmatched junction bases: 10. This CDR3 has 16 amino acids. The CDR3 is CATRTSGEEDTDTQYF. CDR3 sequence (DNA): TGTGCCACGAGGACTAGCGGGGAAGAGGACACAGATACGCAGTATTTT.

The chain is built from TRBV7-2 and TRBJ2-2; D is possibly TRBD1 (6 bases). Germline V CDR1 and CDR2: SGHTA, FQGNSA. V dropped 3 bases and J dropped 4 bases, with 18 bases sitting between them. The CDR3 is made up of 17 amino acids. CDR3 nucleotide sequence: TGTGCCAGCAGCTTGAGGGGGTGGGTGTTCGTCACCGGGGAGCTGTTTTTT. Residues: CASSLRGWVFVTGELFF.

The chain carries TRBV6-2 or TRBV6-3 and TRBJ1-4; 8 bases are a match to TRBD1. CDR1 and CDR2 from the germline V gene are MNHEY and SVGEGT. Trimming removed 0 bases from V and 8 bases from J; junction bases left unmatched: 8. This CDR3 is 16 amino acids long. CDR3 DNA sequence: TGTGCCAGCAGTTACTCCGGGGGACAGGCGTGGGAAAAACTGTTTTTT. It yields the protein CASSYSGGQAWEKLFF.

This clone has just one count. V and J are TRBV5-4 and TRBJ2-3, with 10 bases lining up with TRBD1. Germline-derived CDR1 and CDR2 are SGHNT and YYREEE (reference sequence). Unmatched junction bases numbered 4, after V lost 0 bases and J lost 6 bases. The CDR3 spans 15 residues. The CDR3 DNA follows: TGTGCCAGCAGCTTGGAGGGGACAGGGGTTGATACGCAGTATTTT. The encoded protein is CASSLEGTGVDTQYF.

This chain joins TRBV9 and TRBJ2-3; D possibly corresponds to TRBD2 (5 bases). Germline V gives CDR1 SGDLS, CDR2 YYNGEE. V was cut by 0 bases and J by 3 bases, with 11 bases left in between. The CDR3 has 15 residues. The CDR3 region has the DNA TGTGCCAGCAGCGTAGGGGTTAGCGAAACAGATACGCAGTATTTT. Translation: CASSVGVSETDTQYF.

This clone was counted between two and nine times. This sample also contains other DNA sequences that code for the same CDR3. The J gene is TRBJ1-1, the V gene TRBV12-3 or TRBV12-4; 7 bases line up with TRBD1. There are 13 residues in the CDR3. Trimming at V came to 3 bases and at J to 4 bases, leaving 2 bases not matched to a gene. The CDR3 coding sequence is TGTGCCAGCAGTTTGTACAGGGGCACTGAAGCTTTCTTT. This sequence encodes CASSLYRGTEAFF.

The rearrangement joins TRBV7-9 to TRBJ1-2, with D unclear. The CDR3 runs to 14 residues. Trimming cost V 4 bases and J 4 bases, with 13 bases left between them. Germline CDR1 and CDR2: SEHNR and FQNEAQ (reference sequence). The CDR3 region has the DNA TGTGCCAGCAGCTCAGGAATTTATTCCTATGGCTACACCTTC. This codes for CASSSGIYSYGYTF.